The T cell receptor (beta chain) described here comes from a study of CXCR3-negative and CXCR3-positive naive CD8 T cells. General observations from the study: Researchers report that CXCR3-positive naive cells carry more hydrophobic TRB CDR3s than CXCR3-negative naive cells.

By phenotype, naive CD8+ T cells were CD45RO-CCR7+CD27+CD95-. A remark on this clonotype: Its antigen is not identified.

UMI-labeled 5' RACE yielded the TRB cDNA libraries. TCRdb re-called the 5' RACE reads; one entry per CDR3 protein, DNA not given. Recorded for this sample: under 85,000 distinct CDR3 sequences. Germline V gene lookup returns CDR1 SGHKS and CDR2 YYEKEE (reference sequence). The CDR3 is 15 amino acids. Sequences were obtained from naive CXCR3- CD8+ T cells from blood. Sample subset: CD45RO-CCR7+CD27+CD95- naive CD8+ T cells lacking CXCR3 (TNR3-). The source of this sequence is a human donor in good health. Some clones in this sample may be carry-over from other donors' samples. The chain recombines TRBV5-5 with TRBJ2-1; TCRdb's assignment of TRBD2 cannot be checked, as there is no DNA. CDR3 residues: CASSFTSGSVNEQFF.